The clone carrying this TCR beta chain was seen a few times. This sample stems from a study of blood T cell repertoires in COVID-19. Authors' processing steps: Using reference gene primer amplification, nucleated cell counts were estimated. Data came from immunoSEQ multiplex PCR; TCRdb stores just in-frame clones and leaves some out. V, J and clone size are taken as reported in that table, and D and trimming were inferred from the DNA itself. Of hundreds of thousands of clones in the sample, about 88% were seen once. Participants reported their clinical history, and cohort assignment relied on those reports. Someone with COVID-19 had been met by exposed participants within 2 weeks before study entry. This CDR3 has 16 amino acids. The ends lost 6 bases at V and 2 bases at J; junction bases unmatched: 4. The germline CDR1 and CDR2 sequences are SEHNR and FQNEAQ (reference sequence).

This sequence was found in a woman aged 18-29 years who had been exposed to COVID-19. The source material was PBMCs or T cells enriched from blood (not recorded which). The chain carries TRBV7-9 and TRBJ2-1; 13 positions agree with TRBD2. CDR3 DNA sequence: TGTGCCAGCAGTCGCGGACTAGCGGGAGCCTACAATGAGCAGTTCTTC. Translating gives CASSRGLAGAYNEQFF.